At least ten counts were recorded for the clone carrying this T cell receptor (beta chain). Germline V gene sequence: CDR1 SGDLS, CDR2 YYNGEE. V lost 4 bases and J lost 3; bases outside the gene matches: 10. The CDR3 is 15 amino acids. From genomic DNA, two-round multiplex PCR was used to amplify TCR beta CDR3. Gene-specific TRBV and TRBJ primers were used in PCR round one. TCRdb ran MiXCR on the multiplex PCR reads and lists one entry per CDR3 protein. The sample holds 24,000 or so distinct CDR3 sequences, approximately 39% seen once. This record belongs to a study of prognosis after radiotherapy for stage I lung cancer.

This specimen was PBMCs, taken before or after stereotactic body radiation therapy (not recorded which). The chain carries TRBV9 and TRBJ2-7; 7 positions agree with TRBD2. The receptor was isolated from a donor aged 50 or older with non-small cell lung cancer. This CDR3 reads CASSPTPGGGYEQYF. The CDR3 bases are TGTGCCAGCAGCCCCACCCCGGGAGGAGGCTACGAGCAGTACTTC.